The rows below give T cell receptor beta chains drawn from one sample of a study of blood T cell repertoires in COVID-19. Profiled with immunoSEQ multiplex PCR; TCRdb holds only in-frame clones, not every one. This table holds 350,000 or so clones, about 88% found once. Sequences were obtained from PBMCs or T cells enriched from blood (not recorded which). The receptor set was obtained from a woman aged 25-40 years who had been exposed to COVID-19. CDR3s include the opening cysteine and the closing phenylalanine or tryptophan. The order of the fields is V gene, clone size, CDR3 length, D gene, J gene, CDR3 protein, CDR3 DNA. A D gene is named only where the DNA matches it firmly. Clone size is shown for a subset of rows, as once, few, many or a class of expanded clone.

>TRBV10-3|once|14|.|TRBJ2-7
CAISESDSSYEQYF
TGTGCCATCAGTGAGTCGGACAGCTCCTACGAGCAGTACTTC
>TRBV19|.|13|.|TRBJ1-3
CASSVQGGNTIYF
TGTGCCAGTAGTGTACAGGGCGGAAACACCATATATTTT
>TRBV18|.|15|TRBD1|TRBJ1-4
CASSATGIENEKLFF
TGTGCCAGCTCAGCGACAGGGATCGAGAATGAAAAACTGTTTTTT
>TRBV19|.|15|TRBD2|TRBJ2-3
CASSITSGVRDTQYF
TGTGCCAGTAGTATTACTAGCGGGGTTAGAGATACGCAGTATTTT
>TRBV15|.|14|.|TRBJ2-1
CATSRDTVVNEQFF
TGTGCCACCAGCAGAGATACGGTAGTCAATGAGCAGTTCTTC
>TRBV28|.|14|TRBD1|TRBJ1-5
CASNTGQGNQPQHF
TGTGCCAGCAATACTGGACAGGGTAATCAGCCCCAGCATTTT
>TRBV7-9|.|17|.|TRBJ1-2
CASSLRLGLLDNYGYTF
TGTGCCAGCAGCTTAAGGTTGGGACTTTTGGACAATTATGGCTACACCTTC
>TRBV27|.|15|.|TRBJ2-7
CASSPSDLKLYEQYF
TGTGCCAGCAGCCCCTCGGACTTGAAATTATACGAGCAGTACTTC
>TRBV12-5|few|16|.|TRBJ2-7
CASGSLSGTVLYEQYF
TGTGCTAGTGGTTCGCTAAGTGGGACTGTCCTATACGAGCAGTACTTC
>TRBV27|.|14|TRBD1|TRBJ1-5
CASSSGQGDQPQHF
TGTGCCAGCAGTTCTGGACAGGGGGATCAGCCCCAGCATTTT
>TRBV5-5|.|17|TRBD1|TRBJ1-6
CASSWTGSSSYNSPLHF
TGTGCCAGCAGCTGGACAGGGTCGAGCTCCTATAATTCACCCCTCCACTTT
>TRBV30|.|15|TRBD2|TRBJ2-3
CAWSVLAGGSDTQYF
TGTGCCTGGAGTGTATTAGCGGGAGGGTCAGATACGCAGTATTTT
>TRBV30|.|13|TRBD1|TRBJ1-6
CAWSSGQGGPLHF
TGTGCCTGGAGTTCGGGACAGGGCGGACCCCTCCACTTT
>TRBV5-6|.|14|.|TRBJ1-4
CASSLSQGWEKLFF
TGTGCCAGCAGCTTGTCCCAGGGGTGGGAAAAACTGTTTTTT
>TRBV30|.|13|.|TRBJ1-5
CAWSGGGDQPQHF
TGTGCCTGGAGTGGAGGAGGGGATCAGCCCCAGCATTTT
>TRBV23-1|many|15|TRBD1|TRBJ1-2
CASSQLRGQDYGYTF
TGCGCCAGCAGTCAACTAAGGGGACAGGACTATGGCTACACCTTC
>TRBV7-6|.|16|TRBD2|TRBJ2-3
CASSLGTSGSVDTQYF
TGTGCCAGCAGCTTAGGGACTAGCGGGAGTGTAGATACGCAGTATTTT
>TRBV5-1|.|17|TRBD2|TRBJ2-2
CASSLRWAGGNTGELFF
TGCGCCAGCAGCTTGCGCTGGGCGGGAGGGAACACCGGGGAGCTGTTTTTT
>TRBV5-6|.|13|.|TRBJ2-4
CASRTPLVNIQYF
TGTGCCAGCAGGACTCCTCTAGTAAACATTCAGTACTTC
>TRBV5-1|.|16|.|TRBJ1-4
CASSFGKGSANEKLFF
TGCGCCAGCAGCTTTGGAAAGGGGTCGGCTAATGAAAAACTGTTTTTT
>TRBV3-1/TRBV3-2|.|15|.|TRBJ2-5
CASSQGYANQETQYF
TGTGCCAGCAGCCAAGGATACGCTAATCAAGAGACCCAGTACTTC
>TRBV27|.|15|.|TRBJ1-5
CASMRRGNQNQPQHF
TGTGCCAGCATGCGGAGGGGAAACCAGAATCAGCCCCAGCATTTT
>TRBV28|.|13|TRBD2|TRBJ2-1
CASPGTTHNEQFF
TGTGCCAGCCCAGGGACTACGCACAATGAGCAGTTCTTC
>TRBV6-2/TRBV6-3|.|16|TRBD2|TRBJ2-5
CASSHGLAGATETQYF
TGTGCCAGCAGCCACGGACTAGCGGGAGCGACGGAGACCCAGTACTTC
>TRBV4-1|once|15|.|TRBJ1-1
CASSQGQLANTEAFF
TGCGCCAGCAGCCAAGGACAGTTAGCTAACACTGAAGCTTTCTTT
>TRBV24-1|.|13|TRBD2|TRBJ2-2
CAAGEANTGELFF
TGTGCCGCGGGGGAAGCGAACACCGGGGAGCTGTTTTTT
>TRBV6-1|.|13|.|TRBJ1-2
CASSESANYGYTF
TGTGCCAGCAGTGAATCCGCGAACTATGGCTACACCTTC
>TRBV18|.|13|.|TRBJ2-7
CASSPLLASEQYF
TGTGCCAGCTCACCACTACTAGCTAGCGAGCAGTACTTC
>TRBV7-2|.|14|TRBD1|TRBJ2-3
CASSPGPAQGTQYF
TGTGCCAGCAGCCCCGGACCCGCACAGGGGACGCAGTATTTT
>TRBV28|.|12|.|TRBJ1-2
CASSSRDYGYTF
TGTGCCAGCAGTTCCCGGGACTATGGCTACACCTTC
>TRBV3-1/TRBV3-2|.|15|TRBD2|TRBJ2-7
CASSQDSGAGREQYF
TGTGCCAGCAGCCAAGACAGCGGGGCAGGACGGGAGCAGTACTTC
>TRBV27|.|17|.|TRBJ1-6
CASSLKSSGIDFKSLHF
TGTGCCAGCAGTTTAAAGAGTTCGGGGATTGACTTTAAGTCCCTCCACTTT
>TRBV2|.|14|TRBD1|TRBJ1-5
CATGRQTGDQPQHF
TGTGCCACCGGAAGACAAACAGGGGATCAGCCCCAGCATTTT
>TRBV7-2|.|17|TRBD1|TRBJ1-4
CASRSNRGASTNEKLFF
TGTGCCAGCAGGTCCAACAGGGGAGCGAGTACTAATGAAAAACTGTTTTTT
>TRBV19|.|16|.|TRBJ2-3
CASSSPTGSGLDTQYF
TGTGCCAGTAGTTCACCGACGGGAAGTGGATTAGATACGCAGTATTTT
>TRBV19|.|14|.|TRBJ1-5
CASSQGGSNQPQHF
TGTGCCAGTAGCCAGGGTGGGAGCAATCAGCCCCAGCATTTT
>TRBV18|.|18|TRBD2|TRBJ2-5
CASSPELGTSGRQETQYF
TGTGCCAGCTCACCAGAGCTCGGGACTAGCGGGCGCCAAGAGACCCAGTACTTC
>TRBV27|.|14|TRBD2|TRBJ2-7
CASSLGAGGNEQYF
TGTGCCAGCAGTTTAGGCGCGGGAGGGAACGAGCAGTACTTC
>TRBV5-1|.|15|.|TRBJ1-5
CASSYSTGNNQPQHF
TGCGCCAGCAGCTACTCGACGGGAAACAATCAGCCCCAGCATTTT
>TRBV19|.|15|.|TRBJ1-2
CASSIGLSGERGYTF
TGTGCCAGTAGTATCGGACTTAGTGGGGAACGTGGCTACACCTTC
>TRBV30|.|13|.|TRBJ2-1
CAWSPLVRNEQFF
TGTGCCTGGAGTCCCCTGGTCCGGAATGAGCAGTTCTTC
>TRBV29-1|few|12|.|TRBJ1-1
CSVDGGGTEAFF
TGCAGCGTTGACGGGGGAGGCACTGAAGCTTTCTTT
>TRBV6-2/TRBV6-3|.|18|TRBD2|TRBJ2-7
CASSDQRLGLAGNYEQYF
TGTGCCAGCAGCGATCAACGTTTGGGACTAGCGGGGAACTACGAGCAGTACTTC
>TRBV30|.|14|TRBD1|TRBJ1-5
CAWQGQRSNQPQHF
TGTGCCTGGCAGGGACAGAGAAGCAATCAGCCCCAGCATTTT
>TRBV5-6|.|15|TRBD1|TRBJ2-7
CASSPTGTGAYEQYF
TGTGCCAGCAGCCCAACCGGGACAGGGGCCTACGAGCAGTACTTC
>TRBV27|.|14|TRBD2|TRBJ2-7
CASKSGRGSYEQYF
TGTGCCAGCAAAAGCGGGAGGGGCTCCTACGAGCAGTACTTC
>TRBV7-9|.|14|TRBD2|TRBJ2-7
CASSLVGAGDEQYF
TGTGCCAGCAGCTTAGTAGGTGCGGGGGACGAGCAGTACTTC
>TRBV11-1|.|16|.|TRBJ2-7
CASSYVGSLGGLEQYF
TGTGCCAGCAGCTACGTCGGGAGTCTAGGAGGTCTCGAGCAGTACTTC
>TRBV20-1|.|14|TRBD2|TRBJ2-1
CSASRTSGYNEQFF
TGCAGTGCTAGTAGGACTAGCGGCTACAATGAGCAGTTCTTC
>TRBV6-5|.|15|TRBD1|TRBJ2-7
CASSPWGQGAGEQYF
TGTGCCAGCAGTCCCTGGGGACAGGGGGCAGGCGAGCAGTACTTC
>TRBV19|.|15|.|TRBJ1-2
CASSTIHRANYGYTF
TGTGCCAGTAGTACAATACACAGAGCTAACTATGGCTACACCTTC
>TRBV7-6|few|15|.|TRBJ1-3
CASSTRGTTGNTIYF
TGTGCCAGCAGCACCCGGGGGACGACTGGAAACACCATATATTTT
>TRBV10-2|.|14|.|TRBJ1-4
CASRPDSRNEKLFF
TGCGCCAGCAGACCGGACAGCAGAAATGAAAAACTGTTTTTT
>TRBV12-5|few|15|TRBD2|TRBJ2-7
CASGTPSGTSYEQYF
TGTGCTAGTGGTACCCCCAGCGGGACGTCCTACGAGCAGTACTTC
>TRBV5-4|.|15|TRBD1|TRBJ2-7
CASSLQGRGLYEQYF
TGTGCCAGCAGCTTGCAGGGCAGGGGGCTCTACGAGCAGTACTTC
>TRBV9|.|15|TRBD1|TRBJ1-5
CASSVEGAPGQPQHF
TGTGCCAGCAGCGTAGAGGGGGCGCCCGGTCAGCCCCAGCATTTT
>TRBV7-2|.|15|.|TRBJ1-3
CASSLAGHSGNTIYF
TGTGCCAGCAGCTTAGCAGGACACTCTGGAAACACCATATATTTT
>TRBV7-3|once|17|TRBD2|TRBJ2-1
CASRITGTSGGKNEQFF
TGTGCCAGCAGGATCACCGGGACTAGCGGGGGGAAGAATGAGCAGTTCTTC